This T cell receptor beta chain originates from a study of chemoradiotherapy in HPV16-positive cancers. The table came from immunoSEQ multiplex PCR; TCRdb's copy has only in-frame clones and leaves some out. The table lists about 500 clones, over 85% of them singletons, with 10% to 12% in the top ten. To note about this clone: Its antigen is currently unknown.

The germline CDR1 and CDR2 sequences are SGHRS and YFSETQ. J was trimmed by 4 bases and V by 1 base; bases with no gene match: 5. The CDR3 totals 16 residues. Study observations and caveats: Only a couple of HPV16-positive patients supplied the functional HPV-specificity definition.

The V call is TRBV5-1, the J call TRBJ2-2; TRBD1 matches 9 bases. The sequencing here drew on tumor tissue, taken from a patient who underwent chemoradiotherapy. The sequence was obtained from a human donor with HPV-associated anogenital cancer. Here the CDR3 reads CASSLQQGAGTGELFF. In nucleotides, the CDR3 is TGCGCCAGCAGCTTGCAACAGGGGGCCGGCACCGGGGAGCTGTTTTTT.